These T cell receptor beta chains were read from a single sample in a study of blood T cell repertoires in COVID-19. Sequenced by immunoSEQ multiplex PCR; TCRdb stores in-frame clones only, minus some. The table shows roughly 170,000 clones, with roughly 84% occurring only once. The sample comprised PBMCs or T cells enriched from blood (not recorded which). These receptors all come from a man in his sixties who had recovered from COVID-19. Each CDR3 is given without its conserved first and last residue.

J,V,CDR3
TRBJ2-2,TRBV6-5,ASSSAGGTTGELF
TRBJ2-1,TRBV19,ASKADAYNEQF
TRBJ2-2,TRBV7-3,ASSRDSSNTGELF
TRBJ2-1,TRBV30,AWSIAGGNEQF
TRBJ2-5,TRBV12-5,ASGLTGAIQETQY
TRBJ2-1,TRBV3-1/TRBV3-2,ASSLQGGLYNEQF
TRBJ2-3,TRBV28,ASRTPLAGGTDTQY
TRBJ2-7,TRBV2,ASSVRGTSYDEQY
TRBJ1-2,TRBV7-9,ASSRWGVKDGYT
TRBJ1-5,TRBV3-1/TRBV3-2,ASSQGGPNQPQH
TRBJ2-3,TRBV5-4,ASSPETGGHSMY
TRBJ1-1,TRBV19,ASSPDTRVTEAF
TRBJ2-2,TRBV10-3,ATTHDTGELF
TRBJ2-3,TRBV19,ASSPLAGGPPGTDTQY
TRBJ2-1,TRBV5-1,ASGTTGGSYNEQF
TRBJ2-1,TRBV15,ATSREAGGSDEQF
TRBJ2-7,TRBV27,ASSRQGPYEQY
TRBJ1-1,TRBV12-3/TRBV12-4,ASSYDMNTEAF
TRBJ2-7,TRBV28,AITGQGAIYEQY
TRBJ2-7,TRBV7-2,ASSLDRYHYEQY
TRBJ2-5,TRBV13,ASSSRGSGNQETQY
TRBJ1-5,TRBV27,ASSLYSGTGSDQPQH
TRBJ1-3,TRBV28,ASRAQGYSGNTIY
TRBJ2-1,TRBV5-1,ASSLDSRREEQF
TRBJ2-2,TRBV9,ASSDRRETGVTGELF
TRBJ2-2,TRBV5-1,ASSGDTAGGELF
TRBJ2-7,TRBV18,ASSPSAISYEQY
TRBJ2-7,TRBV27,ASSLSSALSYEQY
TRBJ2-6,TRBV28,ASTLRPGQSSSGANVLT
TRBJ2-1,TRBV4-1,ASSQIAAPYNEQF
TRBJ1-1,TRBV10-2,ASTTGWTEAF
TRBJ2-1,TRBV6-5,ASSPGQDYNEQF
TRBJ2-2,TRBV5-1,ASSLQGQGNTGELF
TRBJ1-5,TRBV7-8,ASSLPAYRGGKQPQH
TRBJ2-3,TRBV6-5,ASSYGGTGPGDTQY
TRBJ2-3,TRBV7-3,ASSSDVTSGSTDTQY
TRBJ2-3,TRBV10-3,AIRASGRTDTQY
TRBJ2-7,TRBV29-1,SVEKGTGSYEQY
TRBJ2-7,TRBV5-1,ASRGGTGTKTYEQY
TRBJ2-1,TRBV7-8,ASTDSHSYNEQF
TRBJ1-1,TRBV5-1,ASSLAQNTEAF
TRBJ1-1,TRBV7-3,ASSFSGNTEAF